The next 4 T cell receptor beta chains were all read from a single sample in a study of vaccination effects on CD4 cells after COVID-19. Expansion of antigen-specific CD4+ T cells with viral peptide pools was carried out by the ViraFEST assay before sequencing. It was after 10 days of culture that CD4+ T cells were isolated. By PCR, the person was confirmed to have had SARS-CoV-2 infection between March and December 2020. The protocol was immunoSEQ multiplex PCR, while the TCRdb copy is restricted to in-frame clones and leaves out a portion. The table includes about 26,000 clones, about four fifths detected once. These TCRs' antigens remain unknown. The sample in question was CD4+ T cells from PBMCs cultured with HCoV-NL63 spike peptides, obtained before COVID-19 vaccination. The origin of the receptors is a human donor who had a prior SARS-CoV-2 infection.

The rearrangement uses TRBV30 and TRBJ1-3, with a possible D match to TRBD1 (5 bases). V was trimmed by 5 bases and J by 3 bases, leaving 11 bases between them. This CDR3 is built from 13 residues. Germline V gene lookup returns CDR1 GTSNPN and CDR2 SVGIG (reference sequence). The CDR3 sequence is CAWEKGYGNTIYF. CDR3 sequence (DNA): TGTGCCTGGGAAAAGGGGTATGGAAACACCATATATTTT.

The rearrangement uses TRBV20-1 and TRBJ2-5; the D is unclear. Trimming took off 3 bases at V and 4 bases at J, with 9 bases between the two ends. The CDR3 contains 12 residues. Germline CDR1 and CDR2: DFQATT and SNEGSKA (reference sequence). The CDR3 reads CSASWAGETQYF. The CDR3 DNA sequence: TGCAGTGCTAGTTGGGCAGGAGAGACCCAGTACTTC.

This clone was detected a few times. J is TRBJ1-5 and V is TRBV2, with 9 bases aligning to TRBD1. Germline V gene sequence: CDR1 SNHLY, CDR2 FYNNEI. The CDR3 sequence is 18 residues long. Trimming removed 3 bases from V and 1 base from J; junction bases left unmatched: 10. The CDR3 DNA follows: TGTGCCAGCAGTGATGTTTTAGGACAGGGGTTCAGCAATCAGCCCCAGCATTTT. Its translation is CASSDVLGQGFSNQPQHF. The full variable domain, with the rest looked up from reference TRBV2 and TRBJ1-5, is EPEVTQTPSHQVTQMGQEVILRCVPISNHLYFYWYRQILGQKVEFLVSFYNNEISEKSEIFDDQFSVERPDGSNFTLKIRSTKLEDSAMYFCASSDVLGQGFSNQPQHFGDGTRLSIL.

V usage is TRBV5-5 and J usage is TRBJ2-5; maybe TRBD2 (6 bases). The CDR3 has 15 residues. V was pared by 0 bases and J by 0 bases, with 9 bases between. Germline values: CDR1 SGHKS, CDR2 YYEKEE (reference sequence). The DNA for the CDR3 is TGTGCCAGCAGCTTGGCCGGGACTCACCAAGAGACCCAGTACTTC. As protein: CASSLAGTHQETQYF.